These T cell receptor beta chains were read from a single sample in a study of cytomegalovirus exposure and HLA in healthy donors. Measured with immunoSEQ multiplex PCR; TCRdb has only the in-frame clones, and not every one. The repertoire holds 300,000 to 350,000 clones, approximately 86% seen once, with over 0.9% in the top ten. Sequenced material: PBMCs. The receptors here all came from a man aged 25 to 40 in good health and CMV-seronegative. Both conserved end residues are part of each CDR3. The D gene is left open where the match is weak. Where a row states a size, it is once, few, many or the class of an expanded clone; other rows omit it.

d_gene	j_gene	v_gene	abundance	CDR3aa	CDR3nt
.	TRBJ1-2	TRBV6-1	.	CASSERNRQGPINYGYTF	TGTGCCAGCAGTGAACGAAATAGGCAGGGGCCAATAAACTATGGCTACACCTTC
TRBD1	TRBJ1-3	TRBV7-8	.	CASSPRGTGRNTIYF	TGTGCCAGCAGCCCCAGGGGGACAGGGAGGAACACCATATATTTT
TRBD1	TRBJ1-2	TRBV6-1	once	CASSTGARSGYTF	TGTGCCAGCAGCACAGGGGCGCGCAGTGGCTACACCTTC
.	TRBJ1-2	TRBV29-1	.	CSVEFGVYGYTF	TGCAGCGTTGAATTCGGGGTTTATGGCTACACCTTC
.	TRBJ2-7	TRBV11-2	.	CASRPIHSSYEQYF	TGTGCCAGCAGACCCATCCACAGCTCCTACGAGCAGTACTTC
TRBD1	TRBJ1-6	TRBV4-1	.	CASSQGGQSNSPLHF	TGCGCCAGCAGCCAAGGGGGACAGAGTAATTCACCCCTCCACTTT
.	TRBJ2-7	TRBV9	.	CASSVSVGYSYEQYF	TGTGCCAGCAGCGTAAGCGTTGGTTACTCCTACGAGCAGTACTTC
.	TRBJ1-6	TRBV6-1	once	CASCEIMPGSPLHF	TGTGCCAGCTGTGAGATTATGCCGGGTTCACCCCTCCACTTT
.	TRBJ2-4	TRBV28	once	CASSLWSGQVNIQYF	TGTGCCAGCAGTTTATGGTCAGGTCAGGTAAACATTCAGTACTTC
.	TRBJ2-3	TRBV18	.	CASSLNLGADTQYF	TGTGCCAGCTCTCTCAATTTGGGGGCCGATACGCAGTATTTT
.	TRBJ1-6	TRBV6-6	.	CASSYFEGLGSPLHF	TGTGCCAGCAGTTACTTTGAGGGTCTCGGCTCACCCCTCCACTTT
.	TRBJ2-5	TRBV6-6	once	CASSFPETQYF	TGTGCCAGCAGTTTTCCGGAGACCCAGTACTTC
TRBD1	TRBJ1-1	TRBV10-3	.	CAIIPTGGSEAFF	TGTGCCATCATTCCAACAGGGGGCTCTGAAGCTTTCTTT
.	TRBJ2-1	TRBV14	.	CASSRGLNYYNEQFF	TGTGCCAGCAGCCGCGGCCTAAACTATTACAATGAGCAGTTCTTC
TRBD1	TRBJ1-2	TRBV27	.	CASSLRQGGGYGYTF	TGTGCCAGCAGTTTAAGACAGGGGGGAGGCTATGGCTACACCTTC
.	TRBJ1-1	TRBV7-9	once	CASSFPAGINTEAFF	TGTGCCAGCAGCTTCCCTGCGGGGATCAACACTGAAGCTTTCTTT
TRBD1	TRBJ1-3	TRBV5-1	.	CASSLMGTAGNTIYF	TGCGCCAGCAGTCTCATGGGGACAGCTGGAAACACCATATATTTT
.	TRBJ2-3	TRBV7-8	.	CASSLWGTADTQYF	TGTGCCAGCAGCTTATGGGGGACTGCAGATACGCAGTATTTT
.	TRBJ1-3	TRBV5-1	.	CASSLDQQGGSGNTIYF	TGCGCCAGCAGCTTGGATCAACAGGGCGGCTCTGGAAACACCATATATTTT
TRBD2	TRBJ2-3	TRBV5-4	.	CASSAGTSGGAVADTQYF	TGTGCCAGCAGCGCGGGGACTAGCGGGGGGGCGGTGGCAGATACGCAGTATTTT
TRBD2	TRBJ2-7	TRBV7-8	few	CASSLVAGRRGEEQYF	TGTGCCAGCAGCTTAGTAGCGGGGAGACGGGGTGAAGAGCAGTACTTC
.	TRBJ2-7	TRBV5-1	.	CASSFYSPYEQYF	TGCGCCAGCAGCTTTTACAGCCCCTACGAGCAGTACTTC